The 12 T cell receptor beta chains below were found in one sample sequenced in a study of blood T cells in healthy people across ages. A second PCR, run for about 7 to 11 cycles, used a sample-barcoded 5' primer plus a J-beta primer mix. A single record per CDR3 protein comes from TCRdb applying MiXCR to the 5' RACE reads. The data contain 850,000 or so distinct CDR3 sequences, more than 25% of them seen just once; the ten biggest clones take up 17%. Input material: blood. The receptors stem from a woman of 80 years or more in good health.

With regard to this clonotype: Just one base apart from a much larger clone, this may be a read error. This chain joins TRBV6-1 and TRBJ2-5; perhaps TRBD2 as D (5 bases). This CDR3 has 13 amino acids. Germline lookup yields CDR1 MNHNS and CDR2 SASEGT. The V end lost 3 bases, the J end lost 7 bases, and 12 bases lay between the germline ends. The CDR3 loop is CASSEGGSRTQYF. The DNA for the CDR3 is TGTGCCAGCAGTGAGGGCGGGTCTCGGACCCAGTACTTC.

On this clonotype: This clone may be a read error of a much larger clone one base away. The chain carries TRBV6-1 and TRBJ2-7; D is perhaps TRBD1 (5 bases). V lost 1 base, J lost 2 bases, and 15 bases lay in between. CDR1 is MNHNS and CDR2 is SASEGT in the germline V gene. This CDR3 has 16 amino acids. This CDR3 reads CASSEGSGKNTYEQYF. CDR3 coding DNA: TGTGCCAGCAGTGAAGGTTCAGGGAAAAATACCTACGAGCAGTACTTC.

CDR3 loop: CASSPIGISGANVLTF. DNA of the CDR3: TGTGCCAGCTCACCAATAGGGATTTCTGGGGCCAACGTCCTGACTTTC. The rearrangement uses TRBV18 and TRBJ2-6; D unresolved. Per germline, CDR1 KGHSH and CDR2 LQKENI. Trimming took 2 bases from V and 1 from J, leaving 9 bases between them. The CDR3 length is 16 residues.

Of note for this clonotype: Since a much larger clone is just one base distant, this may be a read error. Here the CDR3 DNA reads TGTGCCAGCAGCGTAGGGCCCCTAGCACCTAGCACAGATACGCGGTATTTT. Translated, it gives CASSVGPLAPSTDTRYF. This sequence joins TRBV9 and TRBJ2-3; D is perhaps TRBD2 (5 bases). Germline CDR1 is SGDLS and CDR2 is YYNGEE. This CDR3 contains 17 residues.

The chain couples TRBV6-6 to TRBJ1-1; the match to TRBD1 covers 8 bases. The germline V gene encodes CDR1 MNHNY and CDR2 SVGAGI (reference sequence). V shed 2 bases and J 4 bases; nucleotides not matched to a gene: 6. The CDR3 has 15 residues. For the CDR3, the DNA is TGTGCCAGCAGTTACCCCAGGGGGCGAGTCACTGAAGCTTTCTTT. It specifies CASSYPRGRVTEAFF.

The chain is built from TRBV6-5 and TRBJ2-6, with no clear D. The germline gives CDR1 MNHEY, CDR2 SVGAGI. V shed 0 bases and J shed 1 base, with 10 bases lying between them. CDR3 length equals 17 residues. The CDR3 sequence is CASSYSALPSGANVLTF. CDR3 coding DNA: TGTGCCAGCAGTTACTCGGCTCTCCCTTCTGGGGCCAACGTCCTGACTTTC.

The V and J genes are TRBV20-1 and TRBJ2-5; D possibly corresponds to TRBD2 (6 bases). V lost 4 bases, J lost 2 bases, and 14 bases lay in between. Germline V lookup: CDR1 DFQATT, CDR2 SNEGSKA (reference sequence). The CDR3 contains 14 residues. The CDR3 bases are TGCAGTGCTACGCCGGGACTCACACAAGAGACCCAGTACTTC. As protein: CSATPGLTQETQYF.

Many counts were recorded for this clonotype. In nucleotides, the CDR3 is TGTGCCAGCACCAGAAAGTCATCCAGCTCCTATAATTCACCCCTCCACTTT. Encoded protein: CASTRKSSSSYNSPLHF. V gene TRBV27 combines with J gene TRBJ1-6; D call uncertain. This CDR3 is built from 17 residues. Germline lookup yields CDR1 MNHEY and CDR2 SMNVEV (reference sequence). V shed 7 bases and J shed 0 bases, with 16 bases lying between them.

Points on this clonotype: Just one base apart from a much larger clone, this may be a read error. The CDR3 coding sequence is TGTGCCAGCTCACCAGGCGAGGACAACACCTACGAGCAGTACTTC. Protein sequence: CASSPGEDNTYEQYF. The gene calls are TRBV18 and TRBJ2-4; a weak D match, TRBD1 (5 bases). The J call may be wrong; the DNA end is better matched by TRBJ2-7. The CDR3 is 15 residues long. Per germline, CDR1 KGHSH and CDR2 LQKENI.

About this clonotype itself: This may come from a read error, since a much larger clone is one base off. V and J are TRBV18 and TRBJ2-1; 8 bases are shared with TRBD2. CDR1 and CDR2 from the germline V gene are KGHSH and LQKENI. The CDR3 sequence is 17 residues long. CDR3 nucleotide sequence: TGTGCCGGCTCACCAAATAGCGGGGTGAGCTCCTACAATGAGCAGTTCTTC. It codes for CAGSPNSGVSSYNEQFF.

The chain carries TRBV27 and TRBJ1-2; the match to TRBD1 covers 9 bases. This CDR3 spans 15 amino acids. Germline trimming cut 2 bases from V and 6 bases from J; bases unmatched to any gene: 7. Germline assignment: CDR1 MNHEY and CDR2 SMNVEV (reference sequence). The CDR3 here is CASSLKGQGTHGYTF. In nucleotides, the CDR3 is TGTGCCAGCAGTTTAAAAGGACAGGGGACCCATGGCTACACCTTC.

The V gene is TRBV10-3, the J gene TRBJ1-2; tentative D call: TRBD1 (5 bases). The CDR3 runs 18 residues. The germline gives CDR1 ENHRY, CDR2 SYGVKD. Trimming stripped 0 bases from V and 7 bases from J, with 24 bases between. The CDR3 DNA reads TGTGCCATCAGTGAGTCTGTGGGCCGGGGCCAATCGTCCGTTGGCTACACCTTC. This translates into CAISESVGRGQSSVGYTF.